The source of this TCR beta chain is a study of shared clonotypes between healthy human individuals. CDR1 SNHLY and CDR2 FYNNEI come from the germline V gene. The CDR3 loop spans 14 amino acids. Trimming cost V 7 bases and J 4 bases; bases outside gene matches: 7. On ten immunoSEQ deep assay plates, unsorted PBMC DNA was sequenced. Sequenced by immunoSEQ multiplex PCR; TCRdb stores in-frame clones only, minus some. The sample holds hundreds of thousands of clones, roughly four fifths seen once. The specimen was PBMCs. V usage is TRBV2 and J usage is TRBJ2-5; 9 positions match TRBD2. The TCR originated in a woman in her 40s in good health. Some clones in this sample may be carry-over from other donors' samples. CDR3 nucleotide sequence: TGTGCCAGCACCGAGCGGGGGGCCGGAGAGACCCAGTACTTC. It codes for CASTERGAGETQYF.